Here is one T cell receptor (beta chain) with its context. Original processing methods: Estimates of nucleated cell counts were drawn from the amplification of reference gene primers. Profiled with immunoSEQ multiplex PCR; TCRdb holds only in-frame clones, not every one. V, J and clone size derive from that table, while D and trimming were established from the DNA sequence. The sample consists of roughly 38,000 clones, approximately 91% of them appearing once. This sample stems from a study of blood T cell repertoires in COVID-19. In the study overall: Whether acute or convalescent, the COVID-19 samples came from the United States, Italy and Spain. The analysed material was cDNA or gDNA that came from T cells, B-cell-depleted T cells, or PBMCs.

The ends lost 7 bases at V and 0 bases at J; junction bases unmatched: 2. This CDR3 has 13 amino acids. The germline CDR1 and CDR2 sequences are MNHEY and SVGAGI. The V and J genes are TRBV6-5 and TRBJ1-1, with 7 positions matching TRBD1. What was sequenced was peripheral blood. The clonotype was recovered from a man in his fifties or sixties with active COVID-19. DNA for the CDR3: TGTGCCAGCATGGGACAGATGAACACTGAAGCTTTCTTT. It translates to CASMGQMNTEAFF.